These 9 T cell receptor beta chains originate from one sample sequenced in a study of identical twins. Each CDR3 protein gets one entry after TCRdb re-called the 5' RACE reads with MiXCR. The sample has around 960,000 distinct CDR3 sequences; more than 9% are singletons. In addition, the sample was reused for a study of yellow fever vaccine responses in identical twins.

The material sequenced was PBMCs. These receptors all stem from a young woman in good health.

The gene calls are TRBV3-1 and TRBJ2-3, with TRBD2 matching 7 bases. Germline lookup yields CDR1 LGHDT and CDR2 YNNKEL (reference sequence). Trimming at V came to 7 bases and at J to 2 bases, leaving 9 bases not matched to a gene. The CDR3 consists of 15 residues. The CDR3 loop is CASTIQRGPTDTQYF. CDR3 DNA: TGTGCCAGCACCATCCAGCGGGGCCCCACAGATACGCAGTATTTT.

This clonotype was seen a handful of times. The chain links TRBV27 to TRBJ2-7; TRBD1 aligns across 7 bases. CDR3 length equals 14 residues. The V gene's germline CDR1 is MNHEY and CDR2 SMNVEV (reference sequence). V lost 7 bases and J lost 0; bases outside the gene matches: 6. DNA for the CDR3: TGTGCCAGCAAGTCTTGGGACAGCTCCTACGAGCAGTACGTC. Translated: CASKSWDSSYEQYV.

This clonotype has just a few counts. This chain connects TRBV10-1 to TRBJ2-5; perhaps TRBD2 as D (6 bases). CDR1 WNHNN and CDR2 SYGVQD come from the germline V gene (reference sequence). This CDR3 has 13 residues. Trimming shortened V by 10 bases and J by 0 bases, and 12 bases separated the two germline ends. This CDR3 reads CATGGKYQETQYF. DNA of the CDR3: TGCGCCACCGGAGGGAAATACCAAGAGACCCAGTACTTC.

This sequence joins TRBV7-8 and TRBJ1-5, with no clear D. The CDR3 loop spans 14 amino acids. V lost 1 base and J lost 4, with 8 bases in between. Germline CDR1 SGHVS, CDR2 FQNEAQ. CDR3 loop: CASSLGLKNQPQHF. The CDR3 nucleotides read TGTGCCAGCAGCTTAGGGCTGAAGAATCAGCCCCAGCATTTT.

The chain joins TRBV12-3 or TRBV12-4 to TRBJ1-1; D call uncertain. Trimming stripped 2 bases from V and 4 bases from J, with 11 bases between. The CDR3 has 14 amino acids. The CDR3 loop reads CASSLYLGFTEAFF. The CDR3 nucleotides are TGTGCCAGCAGTTTATACTTGGGATTCACTGAAGCTTTCTTT.

Many counts were recorded for this clonotype. The chain uses TRBV12-3 or TRBV12-4 and TRBJ1-1; a possible D gene is TRBD1 (5 bases). Trimming left V 6 bases short and J 0 bases short, with 11 bases between. The CDR3 runs 14 residues. The CDR3 loop reads CASRSTGLNTEAFF. In DNA, the CDR3 is TGTGCCAGCAGAAGTACAGGACTGAACACTGAAGCTTTCTTT.

This clonotype was detected a few times. This chain connects TRBV11-2 to TRBJ2-2, with D tentatively TRBD1 (6 bases). The germline V gene has CDR1 SGHAT and CDR2 FQNNGV. The V end lost 4 bases, the J end lost 6 bases, and 15 bases lay between the germline ends. This CDR3 is built from 15 residues. In DNA, the CDR3 is TGTGCCAGCAGCTCCGAGGGGGTAGGGCCCGGGGAGCTGTTTTTT. Translating it yields CASSSEGVGPGELFF. Based on the CDR3 plus reference TRBV11-2 and TRBJ2-2, the full variable domain is EAGVAQSPRYKIIEKRQSVAFWCNPISGHATLYWYQQILGQGPKLLIQFQNNGVVDDSQLPKDRFSAERLKGVDSTLKIQPAKLEDSAVYLCASSSEGVGPGELFFGEGSRLTVL.

The chain couples TRBV9 to TRBJ2-2; a possible D gene is TRBD1 (6 bases). In germline, CDR1 is SGDLS, CDR2 YYNGEE. This CDR3 contains 16 residues. Trimming took 2 bases from V and 1 from J, leaving 12 bases between them. The CDR3 reads CASSVSQGLNTGELFF. In DNA form, the CDR3 reads TGTGCCAGCAGCGTCAGCCAGGGGTTGAACACCGGGGAGCTGTTTTTT.

The V gene is TRBV28, the J gene TRBJ2-1, with TRBD2 identical over 8 bases. From germline, CDR1 is MDHEN and CDR2 SYDVKM. The CDR3 extends over 15 amino acids. V lost 6 bases to trimming and J lost 8 bases; unmatched junction nucleotides: 12. CDR3 in amino acids: CASRHPAGAWDEQFF. CDR3 coding DNA: TGTGCCAGCAGACATCCAGCGGGAGCTTGGGATGAGCAGTTCTTC.